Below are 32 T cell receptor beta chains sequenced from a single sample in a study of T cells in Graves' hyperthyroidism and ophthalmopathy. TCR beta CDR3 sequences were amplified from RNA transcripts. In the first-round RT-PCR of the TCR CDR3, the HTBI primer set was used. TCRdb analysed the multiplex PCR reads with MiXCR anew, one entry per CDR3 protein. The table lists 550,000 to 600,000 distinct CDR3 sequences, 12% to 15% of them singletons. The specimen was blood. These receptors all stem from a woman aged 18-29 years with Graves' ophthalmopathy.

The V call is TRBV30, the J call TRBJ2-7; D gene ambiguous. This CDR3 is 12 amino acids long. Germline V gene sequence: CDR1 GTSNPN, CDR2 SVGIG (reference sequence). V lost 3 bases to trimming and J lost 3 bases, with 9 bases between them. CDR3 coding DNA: TGTGCCTGGAGCGATACGTTCTACGAGCAGTACTTC. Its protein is CAWSDTFYEQYF.

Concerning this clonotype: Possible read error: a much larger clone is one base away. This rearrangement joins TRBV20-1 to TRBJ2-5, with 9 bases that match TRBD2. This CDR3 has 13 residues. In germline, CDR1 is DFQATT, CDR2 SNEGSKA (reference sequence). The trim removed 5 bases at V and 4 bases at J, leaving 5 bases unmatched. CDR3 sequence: CSAGRAGGETQYF. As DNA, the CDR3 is TGCAGTGCTGGAAGAGCGGGAGGAGAGACCCAGTACTTC.

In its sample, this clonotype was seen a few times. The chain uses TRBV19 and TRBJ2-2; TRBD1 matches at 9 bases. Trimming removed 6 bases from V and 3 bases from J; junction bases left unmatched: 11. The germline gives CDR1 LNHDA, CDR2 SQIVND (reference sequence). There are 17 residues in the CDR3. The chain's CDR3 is CASSTTRDRAHTGELFF. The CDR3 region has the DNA TGTGCCAGTAGCACTACTAGGGACAGGGCTCACACCGGGGAGCTGTTTTTT.

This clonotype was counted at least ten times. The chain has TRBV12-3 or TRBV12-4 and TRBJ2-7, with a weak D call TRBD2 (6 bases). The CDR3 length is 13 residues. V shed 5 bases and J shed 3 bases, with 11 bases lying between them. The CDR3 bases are TGTGCCAGCAGTCAAGGCGGGATCTACGAGCAGTACTTC. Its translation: CASSQGGIYEQYF.

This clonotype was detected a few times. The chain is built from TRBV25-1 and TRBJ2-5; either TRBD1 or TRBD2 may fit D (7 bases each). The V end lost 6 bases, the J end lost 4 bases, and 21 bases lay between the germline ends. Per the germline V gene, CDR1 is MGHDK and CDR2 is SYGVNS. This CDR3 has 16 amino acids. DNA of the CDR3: TGTGCCAGCAGCCAAATCAGGGGGGGAGGGCGAGAGACCCAGTACTTC. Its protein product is CASSQIRGGGRETQYF.

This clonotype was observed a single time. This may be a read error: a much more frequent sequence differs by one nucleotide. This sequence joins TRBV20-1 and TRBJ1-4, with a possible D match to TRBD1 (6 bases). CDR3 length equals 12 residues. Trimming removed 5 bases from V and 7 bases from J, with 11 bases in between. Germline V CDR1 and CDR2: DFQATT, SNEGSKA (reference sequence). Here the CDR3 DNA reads TGCAGTGCTTCCAGGGGTGGTGAAAAACTGTTTTTT. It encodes CSASRGGEKLFF.

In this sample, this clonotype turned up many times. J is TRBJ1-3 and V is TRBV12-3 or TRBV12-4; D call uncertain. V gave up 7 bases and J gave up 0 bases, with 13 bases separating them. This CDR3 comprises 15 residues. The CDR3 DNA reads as TGTGCCAGCACCCCCGTGGGGAGCTCTGGAAACACCATATATTTT. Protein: CASTPVGSSGNTIYF.

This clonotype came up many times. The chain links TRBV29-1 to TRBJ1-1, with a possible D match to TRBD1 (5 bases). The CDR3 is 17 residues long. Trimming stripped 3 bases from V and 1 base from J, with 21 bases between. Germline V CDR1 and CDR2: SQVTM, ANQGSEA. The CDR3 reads CSVDGTLGSRANTEAFF. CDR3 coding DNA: TGCAGCGTTGATGGAACCCTGGGCAGCAGGGCGAACACTGAAGCTTTCTTT.

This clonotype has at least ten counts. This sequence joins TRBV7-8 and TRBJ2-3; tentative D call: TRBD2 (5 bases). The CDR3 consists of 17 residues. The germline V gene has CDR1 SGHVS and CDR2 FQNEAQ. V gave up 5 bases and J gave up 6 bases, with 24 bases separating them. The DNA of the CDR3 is TGTGCCAGCAGCCTCAACGCCGCAGCGGCTAGTCTGGATACGCAGTATTTT. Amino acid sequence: CASSLNAAAASLDTQYF.

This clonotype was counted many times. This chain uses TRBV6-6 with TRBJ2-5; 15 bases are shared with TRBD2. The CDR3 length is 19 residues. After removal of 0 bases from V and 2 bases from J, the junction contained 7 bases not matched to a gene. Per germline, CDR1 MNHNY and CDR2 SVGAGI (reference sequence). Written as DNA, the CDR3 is TGTGCCAGCAGTTACTCGGGACTAGCGGGAGGAGGACCTCAAGAGACCCAGTACTTC. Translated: CASSYSGLAGGGPQETQYF.

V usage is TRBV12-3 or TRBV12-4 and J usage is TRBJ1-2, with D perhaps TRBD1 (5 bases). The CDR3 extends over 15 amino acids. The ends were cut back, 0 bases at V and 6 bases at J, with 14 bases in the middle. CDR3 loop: CASSLAIRGWNGYTF. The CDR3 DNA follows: TGTGCCAGCAGTTTAGCAATAAGGGGTTGGAATGGCTACACCTTC.

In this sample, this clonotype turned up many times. For the CDR3, the DNA is TGTGCCAGCGCCGTGAGGGTCAATCAGCCCCAGCATTTT. This translates into CASAVRVNQPQHF. The chain employs TRBV12-3 or TRBV12-4 and TRBJ1-5; D gene uncertain. CDR3 length: 13 amino acids. Trimming removed 8 bases at V and 3 bases at J, with 11 bases between.

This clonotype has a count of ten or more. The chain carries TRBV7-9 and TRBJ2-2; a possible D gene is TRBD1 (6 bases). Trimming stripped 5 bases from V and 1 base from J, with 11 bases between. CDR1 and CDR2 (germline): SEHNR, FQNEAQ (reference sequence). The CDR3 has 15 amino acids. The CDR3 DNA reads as TGTGCCAGCAGCCTCCAGACAGGGAACACCGGGGAGCTGTTTTTT. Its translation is CASSLQTGNTGELFF. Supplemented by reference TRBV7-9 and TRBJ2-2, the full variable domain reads DTGVSQNPRHKITKRGQNVTFRCDPISEHNRLYWYRQTLGQGPEFLTYFQNEAQLEKSRLLSDRFSAERPKGSFSTLEIQRTEQGDSAMYLCASSLQTGNTGELFFGEGSRLTVL.

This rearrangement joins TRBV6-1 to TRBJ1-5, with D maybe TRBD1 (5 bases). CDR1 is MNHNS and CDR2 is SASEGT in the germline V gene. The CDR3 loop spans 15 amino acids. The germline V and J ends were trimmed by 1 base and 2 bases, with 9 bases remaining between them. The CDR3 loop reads CASSEGQGGNQPQHF. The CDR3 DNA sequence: TGTGCCAGCAGTGAAGGGCAGGGAGGCAATCAGCCCCAGCATTTT.

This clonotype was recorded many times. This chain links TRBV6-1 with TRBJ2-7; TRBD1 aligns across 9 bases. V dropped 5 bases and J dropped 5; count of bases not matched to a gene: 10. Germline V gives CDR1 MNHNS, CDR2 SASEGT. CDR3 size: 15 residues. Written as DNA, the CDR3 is TGTGCCAGCAGTACCGGGACAGGGCATAGGAACGAGCAGTACTTC. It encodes CASSTGTGHRNEQYF.

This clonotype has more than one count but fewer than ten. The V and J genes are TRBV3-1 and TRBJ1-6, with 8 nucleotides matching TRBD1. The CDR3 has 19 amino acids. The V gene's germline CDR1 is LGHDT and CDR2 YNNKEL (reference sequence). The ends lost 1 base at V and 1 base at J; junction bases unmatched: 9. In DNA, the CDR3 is TGTGCCAGCAGCCAAGGAGACAGGGGCTCTAGGTCCTATAATTCACCCCTCCACTTT. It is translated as CASSQGDRGSRSYNSPLHF. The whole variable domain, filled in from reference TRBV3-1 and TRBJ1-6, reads DTAVSQTPKYLVTQMGNDKSIKCEQNLGHDTMYWYKQDSKKFLKIMFSYNNKELIINETVPNRFSPKSPDKAHLNLHINSLELGDSAVYFCASSQGDRGSRSYNSPLHFGNGTRLTVT.

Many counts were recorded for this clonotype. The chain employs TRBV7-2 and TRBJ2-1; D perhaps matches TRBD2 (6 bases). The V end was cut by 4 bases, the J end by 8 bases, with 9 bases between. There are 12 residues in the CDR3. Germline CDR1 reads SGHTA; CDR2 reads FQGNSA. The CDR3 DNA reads TGTGCCAGCAGCTCCACTAGCTATGAGCAGTTCTTC. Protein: CASSSTSYEQFF.

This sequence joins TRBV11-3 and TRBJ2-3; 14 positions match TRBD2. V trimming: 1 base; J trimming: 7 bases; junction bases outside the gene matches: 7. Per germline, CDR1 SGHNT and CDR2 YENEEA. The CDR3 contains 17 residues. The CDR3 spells CASSLGLAGGGRYTQYF. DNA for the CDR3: TGTGCCAGCAGCTTAGGACTAGCGGGAGGGGGGCGCTATACGCAGTATTTT.

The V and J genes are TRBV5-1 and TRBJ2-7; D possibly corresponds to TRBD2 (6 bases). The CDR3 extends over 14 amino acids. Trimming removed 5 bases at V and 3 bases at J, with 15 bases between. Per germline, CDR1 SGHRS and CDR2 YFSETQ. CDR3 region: CASRLAGSHYEQYF. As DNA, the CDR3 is TGCGCCAGCAGGCTCGCGGGGAGCCACTACGAGCAGTACTTC.

The DNA for the CDR3 is TGCGCCAGCAGCTTGGAGGCCTATGAGACCCAGTACTTC. This codes for CASSLEAYETQYF. The chain combines TRBV5-1 with TRBJ2-5; D unclear. V gave up 0 bases and J gave up 5 bases, with 8 bases separating them. The CDR3 is made up of 13 amino acids. The V gene's germline CDR1 is SGHRS and CDR2 YFSETQ.

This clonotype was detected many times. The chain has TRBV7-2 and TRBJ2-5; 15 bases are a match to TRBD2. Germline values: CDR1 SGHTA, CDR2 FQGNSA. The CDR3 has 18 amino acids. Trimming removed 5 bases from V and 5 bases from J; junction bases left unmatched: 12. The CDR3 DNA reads TGTGCCAGCAGCCCGGGGACTAGCGGGAGGATTTCCGCGGAGACCCAGTACTTC. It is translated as CASSPGTSGRISAETQYF.

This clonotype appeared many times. The CDR3 DNA reads TGTGCCAGCAGCCTCACAGCGGTAGACACTGAAGCTTTCTTT. Amino acid sequence: CASSLTAVDTEAFF. V is TRBV7-9 and J is TRBJ1-1; D not certain. CDR3 length: 14 amino acids. Trimming took off 5 bases at V and 3 bases at J, with 13 bases between the two ends. Per germline, CDR1 SEHNR and CDR2 FQNEAQ (reference sequence).

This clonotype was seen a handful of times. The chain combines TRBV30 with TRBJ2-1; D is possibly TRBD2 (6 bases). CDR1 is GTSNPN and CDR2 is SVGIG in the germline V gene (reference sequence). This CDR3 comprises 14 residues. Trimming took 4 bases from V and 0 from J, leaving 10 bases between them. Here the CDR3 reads CAWTVGGSYNEQFF. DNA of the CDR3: TGTGCCTGGACAGTGGGAGGCTCCTACAATGAGCAGTTCTTC.

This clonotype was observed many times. CDR3 in DNA: TGTGCCAGCTCACCGATCAAGAGCTCCTACGAGCAGTACTTC. This sequence encodes CASSPIKSSYEQYF. The chain links TRBV18 to TRBJ2-7; D uncertain. The germline V gene encodes CDR1 KGHSH and CDR2 LQKENI. V dropped 3 bases and J dropped 0 bases, with 9 bases sitting between them. This CDR3 comprises 14 residues.

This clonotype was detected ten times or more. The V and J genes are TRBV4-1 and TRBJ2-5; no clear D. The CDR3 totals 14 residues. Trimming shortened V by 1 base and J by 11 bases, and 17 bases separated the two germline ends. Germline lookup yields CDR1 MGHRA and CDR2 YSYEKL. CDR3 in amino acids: CASSQGDTPREQYF. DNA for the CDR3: TGCGCCAGCAGCCAAGGAGACACCCCAAGAGAGCAGTACTTC.

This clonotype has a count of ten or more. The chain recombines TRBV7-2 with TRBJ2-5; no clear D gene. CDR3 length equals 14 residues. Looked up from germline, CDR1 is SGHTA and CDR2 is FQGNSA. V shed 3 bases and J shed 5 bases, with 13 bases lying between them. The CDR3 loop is CASSLSVRWETQYF. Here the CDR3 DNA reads TGTGCCAGCAGCTTGTCGGTTCGGTGGGAGACCCAGTACTTC. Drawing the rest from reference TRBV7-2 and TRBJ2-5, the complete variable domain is GAGVSQSPSNKVTEKGKDVELRCDPISGHTALYWYRQSLGQGLEFLIYFQGNSAPDKSGLPSDRFSAERTGGSVSTLTIQRTQQEDSAVYLCASSLSVRWETQYFGPGTRLLVL.

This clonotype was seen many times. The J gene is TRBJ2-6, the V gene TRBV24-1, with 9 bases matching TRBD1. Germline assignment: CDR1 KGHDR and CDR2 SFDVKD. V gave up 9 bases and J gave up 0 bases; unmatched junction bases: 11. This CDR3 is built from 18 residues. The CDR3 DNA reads TGTGCCACCGCAACCGCAGGGACAGGGCACTCTGGGGCCAACGTCCTGACTTTC. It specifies CATATAGTGHSGANVLTF.

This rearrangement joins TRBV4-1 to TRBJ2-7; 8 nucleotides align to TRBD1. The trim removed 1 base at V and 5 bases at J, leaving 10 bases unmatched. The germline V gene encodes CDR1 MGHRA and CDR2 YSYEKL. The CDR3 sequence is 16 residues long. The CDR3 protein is CASSQGQGAQGDEQYF. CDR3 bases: TGCGCCAGCAGCCAAGGTCAGGGGGCGCAGGGAGACGAGCAGTACTTC.

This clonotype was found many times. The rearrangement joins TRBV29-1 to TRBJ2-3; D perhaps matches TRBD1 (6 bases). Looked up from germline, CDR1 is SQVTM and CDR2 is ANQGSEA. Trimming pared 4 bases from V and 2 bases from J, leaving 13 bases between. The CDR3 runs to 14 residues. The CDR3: CSVGNRAFTDTQYF. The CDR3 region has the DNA TGCAGCGTTGGAAACAGGGCCTTCACAGATACGCAGTATTTT.

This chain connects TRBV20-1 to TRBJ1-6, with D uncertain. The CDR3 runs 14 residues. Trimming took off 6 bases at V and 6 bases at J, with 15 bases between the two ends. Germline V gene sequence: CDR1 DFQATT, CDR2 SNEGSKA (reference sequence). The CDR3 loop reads CSASRPRTNSPLHF. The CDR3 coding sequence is TGCAGTGCGAGCCGACCCCGGACTAATTCACCCCTCCACTTT.

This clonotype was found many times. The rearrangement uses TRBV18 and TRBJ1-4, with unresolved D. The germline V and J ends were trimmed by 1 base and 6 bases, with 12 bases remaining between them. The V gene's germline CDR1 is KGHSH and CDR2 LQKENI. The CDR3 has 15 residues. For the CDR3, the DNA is TGTGCCAGCTCACCACAGTTCGGTGATGATGAAAAACTGTTTTTT. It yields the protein CASSPQFGDDEKLFF.

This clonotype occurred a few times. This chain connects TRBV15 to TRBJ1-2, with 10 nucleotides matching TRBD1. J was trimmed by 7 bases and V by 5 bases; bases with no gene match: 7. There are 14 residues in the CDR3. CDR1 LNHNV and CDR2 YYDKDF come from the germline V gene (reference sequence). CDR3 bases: TGTGCCACCAGCCCTGACAGGGGGCCAGGTGGCTACACCTTC. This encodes CATSPDRGPGGYTF.